The 5 T cell receptor beta chains listed next were all sequenced from one sample in a study of shared clonotypes between healthy human individuals. Produced via immunoSEQ multiplex PCR; TCRdb's table is partial and in-frame only. Of approximately 530,000 clones in the sample, roughly 95% were seen once. Sequencing input: naive CD4+ T cells sorted from blood. Subset specified: CD45RA+ positively selected. These TCRs come from a woman aged 30 to 39 in good health.

The chain carries TRBV4-2 and TRBJ1-2; TRBD1 agrees at 9 bases. The CDR3 length is 19 residues. The V and J ends lost 2 bases and 0 bases, in that order; junction bases with no gene match: 13. The germline gives CDR1 LGHNA, CDR2 YNFKEQ. In DNA, the CDR3 is TGTGCCAGCAGCCAACCCGCCCCGGGGGACAGGGACTCTAACTATGGCTACACCTTC. Translated, it gives CASSQPAPGDRDSNYGYTF.

This clone was seen only once. This sequence joins TRBV4-1 and TRBJ1-2, with TRBD1 identical over 7 bases. Germline-derived CDR1 and CDR2 are MGHRA and YSYEKL. The length of the CDR3 is 17 residues. Germline trimming cut 4 bases from V and 6 bases from J; bases unmatched to any gene: 17. Here the CDR3 reads CASSRPNRDSARHGYTF. The CDR3 nucleotides are TGCGCCAGCAGCCGCCCAAACCGGGACAGTGCTCGTCATGGCTACACCTTC.

This sequence joins TRBV19 and TRBJ1-1; D is perhaps TRBD1 (5 bases). CDR3 length: 14 residues. Germline assignment: CDR1 LNHDA and CDR2 SQIVND (reference sequence). V shed 6 bases and J shed 0 bases, with 11 bases lying between them. The CDR3 region has the DNA TGTGCCAGTAGAGAGACGGGGGTGAACACTGAAGCTTTCTTT. Protein sequence: CASRETGVNTEAFF.

V usage is TRBV4-1 and J usage is TRBJ2-5; D may be TRBD1 (6 bases). Germline V gene lookup returns CDR1 MGHRA and CDR2 YSYEKL. V lost 0 bases and J 2 bases, leaving 10 bases between the germline ends. This CDR3 region has 15 residues. The CDR3 nucleotides are TGCGCCAGCAGCCAAGAAGAGGACAGACAAGAGACCCAGTACTTC. Protein sequence: CASSQEEDRQETQYF.

This CDR3 reads CASSQDFWREQYF. The CDR3 DNA follows: TGCGCCAGCAGCCAAGATTTTTGGAGAGAGCAGTACTTC. V gene TRBV4-1 combines with J gene TRBJ2-7, with unresolved D. The V end lost 0 bases, the J end lost 7 bases, and 10 bases lay between the germline ends. The CDR3 covers 13 residues. CDR1 is MGHRA, CDR2 YSYEKL, per germline.